The clone carrying this T cell receptor (beta chain) was detected a few times. The antigen is undetermined. V gave up 3 bases and J gave up 4 bases, with 9 bases separating them. The CDR3 consists of 13 residues. In germline, CDR1 is SEHNR, CDR2 FQNEAQ (reference sequence). The data stem from a study of CD8+ T cells in alopecia areata. Patients with alopecia areata provided lesional scalp punch biopsies as well as peripheral blood. Study-wide results and limits: Scalp repertoires also include resident alphabeta T cells from normal skin. Higher clonality was seen in lesional scalp than in normal scalp, especially in alopecia totalis/universalis. Although TCR sharing was seen in mice, sharing across patients was less clear, possibly for HLA-related reasons.

RNA was isolated and reverse transcribed to cDNA, the sequencing template. Sequenced by immunoSEQ multiplex PCR; TCRdb stores in-frame clones only, minus some. The sample holds 65,000 to 75,000 clones, about 44% seen once. This sample comprised CD8+ T cells sorted from blood, obtained at week 0. The genes are TRBV7-9 and TRBJ1-2; no clear D. The TCR originated in a human donor with alopecia areata. CDR3 in amino acids: CASSFDIGYGYTF. The CDR3 coding sequence is TGTGCCAGCAGCTTCGATATAGGCTATGGCTACACCTTC.